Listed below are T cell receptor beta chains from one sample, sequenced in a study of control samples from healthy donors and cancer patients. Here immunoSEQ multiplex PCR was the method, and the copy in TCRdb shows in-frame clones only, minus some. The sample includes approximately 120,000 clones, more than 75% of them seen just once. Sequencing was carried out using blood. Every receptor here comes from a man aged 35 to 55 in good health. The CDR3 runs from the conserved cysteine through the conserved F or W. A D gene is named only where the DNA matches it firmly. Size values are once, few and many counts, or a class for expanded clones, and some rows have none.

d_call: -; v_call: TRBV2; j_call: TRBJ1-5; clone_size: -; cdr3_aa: CASSIQGSNQPQHF; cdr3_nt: TGTGCCAGCAGCATACAGGGTAGCAATCAGCCCCAGCATTTT
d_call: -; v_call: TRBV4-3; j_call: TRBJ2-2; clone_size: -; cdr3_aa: CASSQGYESNTGELFF; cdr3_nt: TGCGCCAGCAGCCAAGGGTACGAATCGAACACCGGGGAGCTGTTTTTT
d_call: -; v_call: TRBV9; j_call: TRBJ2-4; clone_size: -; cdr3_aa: CASSQGYSKNIQYF; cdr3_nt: TGTGCCAGCAGCCAAGGGTATTCCAAAAACATTCAGTACTTC
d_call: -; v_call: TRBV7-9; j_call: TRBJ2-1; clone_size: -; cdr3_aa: CASSLGALGREQFF; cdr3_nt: TGTGCCAGCAGCTTAGGCGCCCTCGGTCGTGAGCAGTTCTTC
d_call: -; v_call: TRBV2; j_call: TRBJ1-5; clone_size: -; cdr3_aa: CASTLEGGYQPQHF; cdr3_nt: TGTGCCAGCACCTTAGAGGGGGGCTATCAGCCCCAGCATTTT
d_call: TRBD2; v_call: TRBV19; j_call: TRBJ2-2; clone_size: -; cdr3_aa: CASSVGLAGTGELFF; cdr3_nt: TGTGCCAGTAGTGTTGGACTAGCGGGGACCGGGGAGCTGTTTTTT
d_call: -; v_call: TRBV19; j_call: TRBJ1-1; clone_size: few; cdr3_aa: CASSGGVSEAFF; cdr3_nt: TGTGCCAGTAGTGGCGGGGTTTCCGAAGCTTTCTTT
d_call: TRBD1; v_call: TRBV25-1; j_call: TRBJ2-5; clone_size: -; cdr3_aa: CASSEIDRVVGTQYF; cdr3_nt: TGTGCCAGCAGTGAAATTGACAGGGTTGTTGGGACCCAGTACTTC
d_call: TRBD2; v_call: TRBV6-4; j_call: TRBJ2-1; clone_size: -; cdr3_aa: CASRATLAGDEQFF; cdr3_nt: TGTGCCAGCAGGGCCACTCTAGCGGGGGATGAGCAGTTCTTC
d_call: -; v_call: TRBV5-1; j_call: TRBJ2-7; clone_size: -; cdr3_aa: CASTRYVGPGGPYEQYF; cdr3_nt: TGCGCCAGCACCCGTTACGTGGGGCCGGGGGGCCCGTACGAGCAGTACTTC
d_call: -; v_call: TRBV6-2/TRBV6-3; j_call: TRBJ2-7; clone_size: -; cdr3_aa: CASSYSSAPYEQYF; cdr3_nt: TGTGCCAGCAGTTACTCGTCAGCCCCCTACGAGCAGTACTTC
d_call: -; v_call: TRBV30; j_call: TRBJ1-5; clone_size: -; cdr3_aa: CAWDGGSNQPQHF; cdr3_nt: TGTGCCTGGGACGGGGGATCCAATCAGCCCCAGCATTTT
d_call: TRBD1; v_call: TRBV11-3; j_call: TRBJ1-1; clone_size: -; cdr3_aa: CASSFDRGPYTEAFF; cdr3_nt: TGTGCCAGCAGCTTTGACAGGGGACCGTACACTGAAGCTTTCTTT
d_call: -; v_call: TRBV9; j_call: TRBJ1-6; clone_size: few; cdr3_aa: CASSVEPGERSPLHF; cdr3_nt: TGTGCCAGCAGCGTAGAACCGGGGGAGAGGTCACCCCTCCACTTT
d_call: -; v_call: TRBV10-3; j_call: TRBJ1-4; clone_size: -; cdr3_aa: CAISRTDKNEKLFF; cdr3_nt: TGTGCCATCAGTCGGACGGACAAAAATGAAAAACTGTTTTTT
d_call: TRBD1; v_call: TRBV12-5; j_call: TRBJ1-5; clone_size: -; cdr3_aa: CASGGSGGLSQHF; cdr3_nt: TGTGCTAGTGGCGGATCAGGGGGGTTGTCCCAGCATTTT
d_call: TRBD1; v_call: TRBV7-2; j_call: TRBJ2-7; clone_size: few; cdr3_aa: CASQSETGGFYEQYF; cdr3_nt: TGTGCCAGTCAGTCAGAGACAGGGGGTTTCTACGAGCAGTACTTC
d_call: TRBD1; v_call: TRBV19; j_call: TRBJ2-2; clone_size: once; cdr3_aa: CATPGTANTGELFF; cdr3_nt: TGTGCCACCCCCGGGACAGCGAACACCGGGGAGCTGTTTTTT
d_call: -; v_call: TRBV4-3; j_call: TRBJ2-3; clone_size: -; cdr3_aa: CASSQAVGSVLGSDTQYF; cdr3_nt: TGCGCCAGCAGCCAAGCGGTCGGATCGGTTTTGGGATCTGATACGCAGTATTTT
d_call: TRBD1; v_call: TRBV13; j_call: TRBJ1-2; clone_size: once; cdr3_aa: CASSIQGSGYTF; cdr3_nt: TGTGCCAGCAGCATACAGGGGTCTGGCTACACCTTC
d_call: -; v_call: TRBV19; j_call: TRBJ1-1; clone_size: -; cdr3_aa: CASNNYRDGGTEAFF; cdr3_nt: TGTGCCAGCAACAATTACAGGGATGGGGGCACTGAAGCTTTCTTT
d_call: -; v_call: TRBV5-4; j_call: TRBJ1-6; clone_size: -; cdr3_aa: CASSTQGNSPLHF; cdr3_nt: TGTGCCAGCAGCACTCAGGGGAATTCACCCCTCCACTTT
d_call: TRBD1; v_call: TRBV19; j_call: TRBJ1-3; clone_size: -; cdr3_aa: CASKPDRGTGNTIYF; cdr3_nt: TGTGCCAGTAAACCAGACAGGGGCACTGGAAACACCATATATTTT
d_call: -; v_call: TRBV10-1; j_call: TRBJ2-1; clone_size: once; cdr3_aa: CASSVGTNEQFF; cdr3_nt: TGCGCCAGCAGTGTGGGGACGAATGAGCAGTTCTTC
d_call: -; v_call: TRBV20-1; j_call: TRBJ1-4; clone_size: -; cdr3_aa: CSASRQNNEKLFF; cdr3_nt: TGCAGTGCCAGTAGACAGAATAATGAAAAACTGTTTTTT
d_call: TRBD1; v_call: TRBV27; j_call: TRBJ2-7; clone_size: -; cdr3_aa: CASRQGPSEQYF; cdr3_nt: TGTGCCAGCAGACAGGGGCCCAGCGAGCAGTACTTC
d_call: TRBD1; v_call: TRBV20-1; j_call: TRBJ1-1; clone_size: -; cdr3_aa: CSARQGAEAFF; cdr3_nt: TGCAGTGCTAGACAGGGGGCTGAAGCTTTCTTT
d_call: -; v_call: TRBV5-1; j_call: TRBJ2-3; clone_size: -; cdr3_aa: CASSFASSNTDTQYF; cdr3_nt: TGCGCCAGCAGCTTCGCTAGCTCTAACACAGATACGCAGTATTTT
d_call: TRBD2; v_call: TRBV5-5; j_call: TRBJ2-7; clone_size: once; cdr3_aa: CASSQGLAGGQYEQYF; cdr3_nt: TGTGCCAGCAGCCAAGGACTAGCGGGGGGGCAATACGAGCAGTACTTC
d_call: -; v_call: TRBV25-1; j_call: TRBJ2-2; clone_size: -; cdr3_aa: CASSARGGTGELFF; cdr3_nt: TGTGCCAGCAGTGCCCGAGGGGGCACCGGGGAGCTGTTTTTT
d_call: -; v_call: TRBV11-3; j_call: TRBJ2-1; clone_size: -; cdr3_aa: CASSLDRNEQFF; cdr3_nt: TGTGCCAGCAGCTTAGATCGGAATGAGCAGTTCTTC
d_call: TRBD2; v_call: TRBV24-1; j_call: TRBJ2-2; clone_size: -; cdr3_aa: CATSEKRGGELYGELFF; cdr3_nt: TGTGCCACCAGTGAAAAGCGGGGGGGCGAACTGTACGGGGAGCTGTTTTTT
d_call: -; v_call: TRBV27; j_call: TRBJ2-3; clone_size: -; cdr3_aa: CASSLLPGASTDTQYF; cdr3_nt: TGTGCCAGCAGTTTACTTCCGGGCGCTAGCACAGATACGCAGTATTTT
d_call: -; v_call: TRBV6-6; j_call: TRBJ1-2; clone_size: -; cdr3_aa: CASSYTGGYGYTF; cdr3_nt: TGTGCCAGCAGTTACACAGGAGGGTATGGCTACACCTTC
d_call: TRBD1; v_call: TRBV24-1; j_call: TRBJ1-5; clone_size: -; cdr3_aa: CASLGQGGGWEPQHF; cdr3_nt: TGTGCCAGCCTAGGACAGGGCGGCGGCTGGGAGCCCCAGCATTTT
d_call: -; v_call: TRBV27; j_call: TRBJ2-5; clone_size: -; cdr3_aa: CASSLYAPPAETQYF; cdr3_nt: TGTGCCAGCAGTTTATACGCCCCCCCGGCAGAGACCCAGTACTTC
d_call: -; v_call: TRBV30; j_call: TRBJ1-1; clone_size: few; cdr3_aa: CAWSVSPMNTEAFF; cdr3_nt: TGTGCCTGGAGTGTATCCCCCATGAACACTGAAGCTTTCTTT
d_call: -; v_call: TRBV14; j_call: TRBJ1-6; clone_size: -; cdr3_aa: CASSQDPGRINSPLHF; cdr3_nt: TGTGCCAGCAGCCAAGACCCGGGAAGGATAAATTCACCCCTCCACTTT
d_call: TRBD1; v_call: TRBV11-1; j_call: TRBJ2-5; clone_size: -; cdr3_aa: CASSLAPTGTQETQYF; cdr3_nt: TGTGCCAGCAGCTTAGCTCCGACAGGGACCCAAGAGACCCAGTACTTC
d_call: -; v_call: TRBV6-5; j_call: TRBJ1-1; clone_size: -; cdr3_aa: CASRGSGGADTEAFF; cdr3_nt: TGTGCCAGCCGAGGGTCGGGAGGGGCCGACACTGAAGCTTTCTTT
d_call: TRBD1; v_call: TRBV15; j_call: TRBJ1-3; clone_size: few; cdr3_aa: CATSRVDRASTIYF; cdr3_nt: TGTGCCACCAGCAGAGTTGACAGGGCTAGCACCATATATTTT
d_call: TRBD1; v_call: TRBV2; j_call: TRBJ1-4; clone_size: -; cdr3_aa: CASRPQGAPVEKLFF; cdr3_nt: TGTGCCAGCAGGCCACAGGGGGCGCCTGTTGAAAAACTGTTTTTT
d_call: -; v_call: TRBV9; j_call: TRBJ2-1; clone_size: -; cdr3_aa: CASSSSGGEQFF; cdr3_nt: TGTGCCAGCAGTAGTTCCGGGGGAGAGCAGTTCTTC
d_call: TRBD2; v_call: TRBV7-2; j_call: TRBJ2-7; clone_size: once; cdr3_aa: CASSLKGLAGGYSYEQYF; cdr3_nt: TGTGCCAGCAGCTTAAAGGGACTAGCGGGGGGATACTCCTACGAGCAGTACTTC
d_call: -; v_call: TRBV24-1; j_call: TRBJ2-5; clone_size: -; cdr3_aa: CATSDFGRGRGETQYF; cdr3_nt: TGTGCCACCAGTGATTTTGGCAGGGGGCGGGGGGAGACCCAGTACTTC
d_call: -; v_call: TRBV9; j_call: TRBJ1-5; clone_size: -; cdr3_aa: CASSVGSGVSQPQHF; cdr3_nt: TGTGCCAGCAGCGTGGGGTCGGGGGTGAGTCAGCCCCAGCATTTT
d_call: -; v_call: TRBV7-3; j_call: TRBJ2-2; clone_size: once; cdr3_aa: CASSFQGTGELFF; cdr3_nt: TGTGCCAGCAGCTTCCAGGGGACCGGGGAGCTGTTTTTT
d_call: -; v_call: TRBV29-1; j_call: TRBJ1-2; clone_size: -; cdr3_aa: CSVQRTDNYGYTF; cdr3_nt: TGCAGCGTTCAGAGGACAGATAACTATGGCTACACCTTC
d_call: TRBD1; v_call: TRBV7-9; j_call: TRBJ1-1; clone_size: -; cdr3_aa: CASSSRQGRNTEAFF; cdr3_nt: TGTGCCAGCAGCTCCCGACAGGGAAGGAACACTGAAGCTTTCTTT
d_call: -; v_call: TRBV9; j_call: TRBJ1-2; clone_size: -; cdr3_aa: CASSVAAGSGYGYTF; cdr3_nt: TGTGCCAGCAGCGTAGCGGCAGGTAGCGGGTATGGCTACACCTTC
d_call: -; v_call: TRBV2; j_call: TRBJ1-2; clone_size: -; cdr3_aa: CASAQTYGYTF; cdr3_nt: TGTGCCAGTGCCCAAACCTATGGCTACACCTTC
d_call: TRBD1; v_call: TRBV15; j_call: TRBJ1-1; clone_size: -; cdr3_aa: CATSLQQGVTEAFF; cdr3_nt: TGTGCCACCAGCCTCCAGCAGGGGGTAACTGAAGCTTTCTTT